This entry lists 17 T cell receptor beta chains sequenced from one sample in a study of T cells in localized non-small cell lung cancer. Profiled with immunoSEQ multiplex PCR; TCRdb holds only in-frame clones, not every one. The sample includes tens of thousands of clones, about 81% of them seen just once. The sample consisted of peripheral blood, taken before any cancer treatment. These receptors were taken from an older male donor with stage II squamous cell lung carcinoma.

This clone was found a few times. The sample has other DNA sequences that encode this CDR3 too. The rearrangement links TRBV5-4 to TRBJ2-3; the D gene is possibly TRBD2 (5 bases). V was pared by 0 bases and J by 1 base, with 9 bases between. The germline gives CDR1 SGHNT, CDR2 YYREEE (reference sequence). The CDR3 is 15 amino acids. CDR3 DNA: TGTGCCAGCAGCTTGGACTTGAGGGGCACAGATACGCAGTATTTT. Encoded protein: CASSLDLRGTDTQYF.

This clone was detected many times. CDR3: CASSPSRGAGGQETQYF. In DNA form, the CDR3 reads TGTGCCAGCAGCCCCTCCCGGGGAGCGGGGGGGCAAGAGACCCAGTACTTC. This chain uses TRBV14 with TRBJ2-5, with 10 bases lining up with TRBD2. V lost 4 bases to trimming and J lost 2 bases; unmatched junction nucleotides: 10. The CDR3 sequence is 17 residues long. The germline CDR1 and CDR2 sequences are SGHDN and FVKESK.

This clone came up once. At one of its ends the junction is not consistent with the germline gene, which may arise from a read error. V and J are TRBV7-7 and TRBJ1-4; TRBD1 agrees at 8 bases. The CDR3 extends over 13 amino acids. Per germline, CDR1 SSHAT and CDR2 FNYEAQ (reference sequence). The CDR3 DNA sequence: TGTGCTAGCAGCCAAGGACAGGGTGAAAAACTGTTTTTT. Amino acids: CASSQGQGEKLFF.

The chain links TRBV27 to TRBJ2-7; 10 bases are shared with TRBD2. The V gene's germline CDR1 is MNHEY and CDR2 SMNVEV (reference sequence). The ends lost 1 base at V and 6 bases at J; junction bases unmatched: 0. CDR3 size: 13 residues. The CDR3 DNA reads as TGTGCCAGCAGTTTATTAGCGGGGGGCGAGCAGTACTTC. The encoded protein is CASSLLAGGEQYF.

The rearrangement joins TRBV29-1 to TRBJ2-2; no definite D call. V gave up 4 bases and J gave up 3 bases, with 9 bases separating them. The CDR3 is 13 residues long. Per the germline V gene, CDR1 is SQVTM and CDR2 is ANQGSEA. The CDR3 region has the DNA TGCAGCGTTGGGGGTCGTTACACCGGGGAGCTGTTTTTT. Protein product: CSVGGRYTGELFF.

The chain uses TRBV10-3 and TRBJ2-1; no definite D call. V was trimmed by 7 bases and J by 8 bases, leaving 15 bases between them. CDR1 and CDR2 (germline): ENHRY, SYGVKD. The CDR3 extends over 13 amino acids. Here the CDR3 reads CAITPGEVYEQFF. CDR3 sequence (DNA): TGTGCCATCACCCCGGGTGAGGTCTATGAGCAGTTCTTC.

This chain uses TRBV7-2 with TRBJ2-1, with 10 bases matching TRBD2. Trimming removed 6 bases from V and 6 bases from J; junction bases left unmatched: 11. This CDR3 spans 16 amino acids. Germline loops: CDR1 SGHTA, CDR2 FQGNSA. CDR3 DNA: TGTGCCAGCAGATCTCCTGGACTAGCGGCTGCCAATGAGCAGTTCTTC. Amino acid sequence: CASRSPGLAAANEQFF.

The J gene is TRBJ2-5, the V gene TRBV7-2; no clear D. The V gene's germline CDR1 is SGHTA and CDR2 FQGNSA. The V and J ends lost 2 bases and 7 bases respectively, with 11 bases between them. The CDR3 totals 13 residues. CDR3 sequence reads: CASSLRATGTQYF. The CDR3, as DNA: TGTGCCAGCAGCTTACGAGCGACCGGGACCCAGTACTTC.

This sequence joins TRBV7-9 and TRBJ1-3; D is unclear. V lost 1 base, J lost 3 bases, and 13 bases lay in between. The CDR3 runs to 16 residues. Germline assignment: CDR1 SEHNR and CDR2 FQNEAQ (reference sequence). The CDR3 is CASSLGETGGGNTIYF. The DNA of the CDR3 is TGTGCCAGCAGCTTAGGGGAGACGGGTGGTGGAAACACCATATATTTT.

V usage is TRBV30 and J usage is TRBJ2-4, with a tentative D call TRBD2 (6 bases). This CDR3 contains 15 residues. In germline, CDR1 is GTSNPN, CDR2 SVGIG (reference sequence). V shed 6 bases and J shed 0 bases, with 15 bases lying between them. CDR3 nucleotide sequence: TGTGCCTGTGAGGACTCGGGGGTAGCCAAAAACATTCAGTACTTC. Its translation: CACEDSGVAKNIQYF.

The count of this clone is one. The chain recombines TRBV7-2 with TRBJ2-2; 9 bases align to TRBD2. V lost 4 bases and J lost 2; bases outside the gene matches: 2. From germline, CDR1 is SGHTA and CDR2 FQGNSA. This CDR3 region has 15 residues. The CDR3 sequence: CASSSSGVNTGELFF. The CDR3 nucleotides are TGTGCCAGCAGCTCTAGCGGGGTTAACACCGGGGAGCTGTTTTTT.

The chain has TRBV6-5 and TRBJ2-2; D unresolved. Germline assignment: CDR1 MNHEY and CDR2 SVGAGI. This CDR3 has 12 residues. The ends were cut back, 6 bases at V and 5 bases at J, with 7 bases in the middle. The CDR3 protein is CASSLSTGELFF. CDR3 bases: TGTGCCAGCAGCTTATCTACCGGGGAGCTGTTTTTT.

This clone is a singleton in its sample. V gene TRBV5-1 combines with J gene TRBJ2-3; D possibly corresponds to TRBD2 (6 bases). Germline V gene lookup returns CDR1 SGHRS and CDR2 YFSETQ. V was pared by 0 bases and J by 3 bases, with 11 bases between. This CDR3 contains 15 residues. CDR3 bases: TGCGCCAGCAGCTTGGGAGCGGGTAGAACAGATACGCAGTATTTT. Its translation is CASSLGAGRTDTQYF.

The gene calls are TRBV11-2 and TRBJ2-2; D not resolved. CDR1 and CDR2 (germline): SGHAT, FQNNGV. This CDR3 comprises 15 residues. The V and J ends lost 1 base and 1 base respectively, with 7 bases between them. The DNA of the CDR3 is TGTGCCAGCAGCTTAGTGAGAGGGAACACCGGGGAGCTGTTTTTT. It specifies CASSLVRGNTGELFF. The full variable domain, in which reference TRBV11-2 and TRBJ2-2 provide the parts outside the CDR3, is EAGVAQSPRYKIIEKRQSVAFWCNPISGHATLYWYQQILGQGPKLLIQFQNNGVVDDSQLPKDRFSAERLKGVDSTLKIQPAKLEDSAVYLCASSLVRGNTGELFFGEGSRLTVL.

The chain combines TRBV5-1 with TRBJ1-4; 7 bases are shared with TRBD1. Germline CDR1 SGHRS, CDR2 YFSETQ. The ends lost 4 bases at V and 8 bases at J; junction bases unmatched: 14. The CDR3 length is 16 residues. For the CDR3, the DNA is TGCGCCAGCAGCCCCACCGGGACAGCTTCTATCGAAAAACTGTTTTTT. This gives the protein CASSPTGTASIEKLFF.

V usage is TRBV5-6 and J usage is TRBJ1-1; no clear D. This CDR3 comprises 13 residues. Trimming stripped 0 bases from V and 3 bases from J, with 6 bases between. Germline V CDR1 and CDR2: SGHDT, YYEEEE. The CDR3 DNA sequence: TGTGCCAGCAGCTTGGACCCCGACACTGAAGCTTTCTTT. As protein: CASSLDPDTEAFF.

The genes are TRBV4-3 and TRBJ1-5; no firm D call. This CDR3 has 14 residues. With 0 bases removed from V and 1 base from J, the gap between germline ends came to 4 bases. Per germline, CDR1 LGHNA and CDR2 YSLEER. The CDR3 spells CASSQDGSNQPQHF. CDR3 DNA sequence: TGCGCCAGCAGCCAAGACGGCAGCAATCAGCCCCAGCATTTT.